This entry describes one T cell receptor beta chain. Its recognized antigen is unknown. No base qualities exist here, and no much larger clone lies one base off it. TCRbeta CDR3 regions were amplified from genomic DNA by means of the immunoSEQ Assay, a bias-controlled multiplex PCR. As for the authors' bioinformatics: The number of nucleated cells in each sample was estimated by amplification of reference gene primers within the assay. To quantify the absolute abundance of each unique TCRbeta CDR3 rearrangement, sequence reads were collapsed and filtered. For each sample, productive Simpson clonality was calculated as the square root of Simpson's diversity index over productive rearrangements. TCRdb provides this immuneACCESS table in a form limited to in-frame rearrangements. Some clones are lacking; in checked studies, under half of them reflect an unresolved V gene, and why the rest are absent is not known. From that table come the V and J calls and clone size; the DNA was used to work out D and trimming. The sample includes tens of thousands of clones, with around nine tenths observed a single time. Of the sample, roughly 6.2% is held by the ten largest clones.

The CDR3 contains 15 residues, cysteine and phenylalanine counted. The kept DNA is CDR3 alone, 45 bases in frame from the first base. The germline V gene yields SGHRS for CDR1 and YFSETQ for CDR2. V is cut by 0 bases and J by 5 bases, and the space between the germline ends is 14 bases. The data belong to a study of blood T cell repertoires in COVID-19 (TCRdb year 2020). General notes on the study: Samples from collaborators originated in the United States, Italy and Spain and spanned both the acute and convalescent phases of COVID-19. The prospective study material was composed of cDNA or gDNA derived from T cells, B-cell-depleted T cells, or PBMCs. Subjects who had been exposed to COVID-19, were actively infected with it, or had recovered from it provided the deeply sampled blood TCRbeta repertoires that made up the dataset. The repertoires were released in a freely available public database meant as a resource for research on the immune response to SARS-CoV-2. The samples were drawn from two sources: the first 160 participants of the ongoing ImmuneRACE study, and 1,254 subjects contributed by 6 global collaborators. The sample metadata nearly always contained a de-identified subject ID, COVID-19 status, age in years and sex. Where available, HLA class I and class II types were taken from metadata supplied by the sample provider and were not determined by assay-based typing. The paper as a whole reports these results and caveats: The quantity of clinical and demographic metadata differed by source and by participant and was supplied without curation.

Each collaborating institution followed its own protocols to collect whole blood in K2EDTA tubes. For TCRbeta analysis, collaborators shipped samples in one of three forms: frozen whole blood, isolated PBMCs, or DNA extracted from either of those sample types. This receptor was taken from a man aged 35-49 years with acute or convalescent COVID-19. The chain was built from TRBV5-1 and TRBJ2-5; matching of 6 bases hints at TRBD2 as the D gene. Sequenced sample: peripheral blood. In nucleotide form, the sequence is TGCGCCAGCAGCTTGGATTGGAGGGCGGCGGAGACCCAGTACTTC. The translation is CASSLDWRAAETQYF. The entire variable domain, with the stretches around the CDR3 drawn from the reference TRBV5-1 and TRBJ2-5 proteins, is KAGVTQTPRYLIKTRGQQVTLSCSPISGHRSVSWYQQTPGQGLQFLFEYFSETQRNKGNFPGRFSGRQFSNSRSEMNVSTLELGDSALYLCASSLDWRAAETQYFGPGTRLLVL.